This T cell receptor beta chain came from a study of blood T cell repertoires in COVID-19. Looking at the study overall: Donors in the United States, Italy and Spain gave samples during acute or convalescent COVID-19. PBMCs, B-cell-depleted T cells, or T cells provided the cDNA or gDNA that made up the material.

In this sample, this clone turned up a few times. The authors' processing: Nucleated cell number was recorded as an estimate derived from reference gene primer amplification. The repertoire was sequenced with immunoSEQ multiplex PCR; TCRdb's copy has only in-frame clones and lacks some. The V and J calls and clone size were taken over from that table, and D and trimming were inferred from the DNA. The sample holds 110,000 to 150,000 clones, roughly 80% seen once. The germline V gene encodes CDR1 ENHRY and CDR2 SYGVKD. The CDR3 has 12 residues. The V end lost 10 bases, the J end lost 4 bases, and 13 bases lay between the germline ends.

This chain joins TRBV10-3 and TRBJ1-2; D is perhaps TRBD1 (5 bases). The source of this sequence is a woman older than 75 with acute or convalescent COVID-19. Specimen: peripheral blood. The CDR3 DNA reads TGTGCCAGTCAAGACAGCTCCTATGGCTACACCTTC. Its protein is CASQDSSYGYTF.